The TCR beta chain under discussion was sequenced for a study of regulatory T cells in long-lasting Graves disease. Ten or more counts support this clonotype. The junction differs from germline at one of its ends, possibly a read error. Specified time point: persistent/refractory GD, antithyroid drugs over 5 years with positive TRAb. The TCR library was made from RNA that had been extracted from PBMCs in TRIzol. Combining iRepertoire HTBI primers with Arm-PCR of CDR3 regions, the authors built TCR beta libraries. Using its own MiXCR run on the multiplex PCR reads, TCRdb lists one record per CDR3 protein. This table has roughly 700,000 distinct CDR3 sequences, 25% to 35% appearing once. Germline V CDR1 and CDR2: SGHRS, YFSETQ. The CDR3 totals 14 residues.

The receptor's source is a female donor with Graves disease. This specimen was peripheral blood mononuclear cells (PBMCs), taken when the disease was refractory, from a patient treated with antithyroid drugs. The chain links TRBV5-1 to TRBJ1-1; D is possibly TRBD1 (5 bases). The CDR3 region is CASSLSGRNTEAFF. In nucleotides, the CDR3 is TGTGCCAGCAGCCTTTCGGGACGGAACACTGAAGCTTTCTTT.